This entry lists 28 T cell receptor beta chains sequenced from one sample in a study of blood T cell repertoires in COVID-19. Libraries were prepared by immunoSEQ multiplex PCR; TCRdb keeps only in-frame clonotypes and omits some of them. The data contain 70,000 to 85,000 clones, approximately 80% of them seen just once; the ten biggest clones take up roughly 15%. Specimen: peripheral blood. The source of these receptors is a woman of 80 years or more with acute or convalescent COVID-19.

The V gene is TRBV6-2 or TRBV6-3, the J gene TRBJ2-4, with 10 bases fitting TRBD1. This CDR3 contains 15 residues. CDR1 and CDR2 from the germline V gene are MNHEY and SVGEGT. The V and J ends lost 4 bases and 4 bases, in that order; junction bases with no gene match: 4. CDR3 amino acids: CASSLPGQGKNIQYF. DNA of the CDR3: TGTGCCAGCAGTTTGCCGGGACAGGGGAAAAACATTCAGTACTTC.

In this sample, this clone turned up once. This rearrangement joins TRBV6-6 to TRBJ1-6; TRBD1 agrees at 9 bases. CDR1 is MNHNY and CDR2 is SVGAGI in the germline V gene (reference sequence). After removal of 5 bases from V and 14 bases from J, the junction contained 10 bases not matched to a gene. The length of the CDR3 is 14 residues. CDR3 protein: CASSQGQGFFTLHF. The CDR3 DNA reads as TGTGCCAGCAGTCAGGGACAGGGATTTTTCACCCTCCACTTT.

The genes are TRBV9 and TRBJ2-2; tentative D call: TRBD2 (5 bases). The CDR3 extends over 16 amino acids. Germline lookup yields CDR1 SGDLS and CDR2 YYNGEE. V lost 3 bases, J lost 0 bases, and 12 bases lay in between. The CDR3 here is CASSAEGVANTGELFF. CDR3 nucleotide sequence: TGTGCCAGCAGCGCCGAGGGTGTAGCGAACACCGGGGAGCTGTTTTTT.

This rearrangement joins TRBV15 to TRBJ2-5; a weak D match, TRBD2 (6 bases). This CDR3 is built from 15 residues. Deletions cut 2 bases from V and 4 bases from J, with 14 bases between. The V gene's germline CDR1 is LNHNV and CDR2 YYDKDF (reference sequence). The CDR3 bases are TGTGCCACCAGCAGACTCCGATGGCGGGGAGAGACCCAGTACTTC. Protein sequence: CATSRLRWRGETQYF.

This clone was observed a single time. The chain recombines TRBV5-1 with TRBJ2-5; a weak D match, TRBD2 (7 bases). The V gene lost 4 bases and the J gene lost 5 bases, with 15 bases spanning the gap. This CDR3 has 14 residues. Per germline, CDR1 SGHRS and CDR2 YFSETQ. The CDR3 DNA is TGCGCCAGCAGCCAAACGGGGGGCGCGGAGACCCAGTACTTC. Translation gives CASSQTGGAETQYF.

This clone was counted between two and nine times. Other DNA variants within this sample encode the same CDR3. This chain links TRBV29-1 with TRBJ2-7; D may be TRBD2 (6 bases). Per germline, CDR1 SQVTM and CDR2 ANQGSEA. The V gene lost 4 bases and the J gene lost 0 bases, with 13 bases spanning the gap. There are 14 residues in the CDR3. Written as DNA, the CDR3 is TGCAGCGTTGCGGGCGGGGAAAGCTCCTACGAGCAGTACTTC. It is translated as CSVAGGESSYEQYF.

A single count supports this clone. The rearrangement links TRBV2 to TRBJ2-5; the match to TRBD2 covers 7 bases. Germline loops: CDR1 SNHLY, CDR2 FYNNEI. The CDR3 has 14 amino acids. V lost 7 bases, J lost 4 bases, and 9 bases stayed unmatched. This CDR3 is CASTPGGGRETQYF. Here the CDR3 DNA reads TGTGCCAGCACCCCGGGCGGGGGAAGAGAGACCCAGTACTTC.

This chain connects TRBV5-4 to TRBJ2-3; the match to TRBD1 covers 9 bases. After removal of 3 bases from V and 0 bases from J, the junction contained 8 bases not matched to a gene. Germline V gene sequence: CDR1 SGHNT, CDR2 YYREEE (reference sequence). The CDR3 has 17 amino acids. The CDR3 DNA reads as TGTGCCAGCAGCTCACAGGGGGCGAGTCCTAGCACAGATACGCAGTATTTT. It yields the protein CASSSQGASPSTDTQYF.

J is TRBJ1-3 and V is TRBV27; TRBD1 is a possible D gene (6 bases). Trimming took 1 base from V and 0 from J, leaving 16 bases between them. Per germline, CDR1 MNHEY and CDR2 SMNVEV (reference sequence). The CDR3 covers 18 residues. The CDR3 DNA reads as TGTGCCAGCAGTTTATGGGCAGGGGCTGGGCTCTCTGGAAACACCATATATTTT. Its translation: CASSLWAGAGLSGNTIYF.

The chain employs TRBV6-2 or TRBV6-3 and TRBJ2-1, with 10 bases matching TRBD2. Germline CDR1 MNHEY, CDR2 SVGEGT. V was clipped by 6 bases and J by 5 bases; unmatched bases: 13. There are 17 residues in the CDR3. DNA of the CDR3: TGTGCCAGCAGCAACCCATTACTAGCGGGGCAAGACAATGAGCAGTTCTTC. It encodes CASSNPLLAGQDNEQFF.

CDR3 region: CASSLGGGAQETQYF. CDR3 nucleotides: TGTGCCAGCAGCTTAGGCGGGGGGGCCCAAGAGACCCAGTACTTC. V usage is TRBV7-2 and J usage is TRBJ2-5; TRBD2 matches at 9 bases. V was clipped by 1 base and J by 1 base; unmatched bases: 1. Germline loops: CDR1 SGHTA, CDR2 FQGNSA. This CDR3 spans 15 amino acids.

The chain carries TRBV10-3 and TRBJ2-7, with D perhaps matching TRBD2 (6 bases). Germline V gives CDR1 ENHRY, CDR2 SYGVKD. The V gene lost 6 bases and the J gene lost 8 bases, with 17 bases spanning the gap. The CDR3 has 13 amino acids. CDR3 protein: CAIRSEEGSKQYF. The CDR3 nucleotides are TGTGCCATCAGATCCGAGGAGGGGAGTAAGCAGTACTTC.

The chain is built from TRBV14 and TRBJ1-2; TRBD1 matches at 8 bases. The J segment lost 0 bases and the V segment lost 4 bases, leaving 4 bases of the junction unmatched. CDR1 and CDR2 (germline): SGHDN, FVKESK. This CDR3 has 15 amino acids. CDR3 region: CASSLDRGANYGYTF. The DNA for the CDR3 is TGTGCCAGCAGCCTTGACAGGGGAGCTAACTATGGCTACACCTTC.

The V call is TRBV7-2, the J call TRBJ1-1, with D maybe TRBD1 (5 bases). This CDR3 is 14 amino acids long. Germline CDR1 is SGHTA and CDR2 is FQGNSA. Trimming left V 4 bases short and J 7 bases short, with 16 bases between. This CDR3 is CASSSFRGNSEAFF. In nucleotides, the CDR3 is TGTGCCAGCAGCTCTTTCCGGGGGAATAGTGAAGCTTTCTTT.

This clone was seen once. The CDR3: CASSDRRTGKGETQYF. In DNA, the CDR3 is TGTGCCAGCAGTGACCGGCGGACAGGGAAGGGAGAGACCCAGTACTTC. The rearrangement uses TRBV2 and TRBJ2-5, with TRBD1 matching 8 bases. After removal of 3 bases from V and 4 bases from J, the junction contained 10 bases not matched to a gene. The germline V gene encodes CDR1 SNHLY and CDR2 FYNNEI. The CDR3 totals 16 residues.

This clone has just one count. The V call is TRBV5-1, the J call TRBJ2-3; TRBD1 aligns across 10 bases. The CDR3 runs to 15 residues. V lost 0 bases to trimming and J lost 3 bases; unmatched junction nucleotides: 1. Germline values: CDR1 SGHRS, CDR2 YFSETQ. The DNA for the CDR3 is TGCGCCAGCAGCTTGGGGGACAGGGGAACAGATACGCAGTATTTT. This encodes CASSLGDRGTDTQYF. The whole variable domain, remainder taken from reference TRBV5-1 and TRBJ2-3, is KAGVTQTPRYLIKTRGQQVTLSCSPISGHRSVSWYQQTPGQGLQFLFEYFSETQRNKGNFPGRFSGRQFSNSRSEMNVSTLELGDSALYLCASSLGDRGTDTQYFGPGTRLTVL.

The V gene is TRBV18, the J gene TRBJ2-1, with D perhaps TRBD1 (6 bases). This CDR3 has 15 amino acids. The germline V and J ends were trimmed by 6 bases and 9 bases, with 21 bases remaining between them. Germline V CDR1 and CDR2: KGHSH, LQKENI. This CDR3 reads CASSPGQGQVGEQFF. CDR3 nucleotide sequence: TGTGCCAGCTCGCCCGGCCAGGGGCAGGTTGGTGAGCAGTTCTTC.

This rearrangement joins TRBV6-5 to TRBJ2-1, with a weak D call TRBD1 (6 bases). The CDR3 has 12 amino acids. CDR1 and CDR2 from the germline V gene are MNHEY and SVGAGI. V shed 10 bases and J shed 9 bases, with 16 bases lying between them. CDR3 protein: CATGFRGSEQFF. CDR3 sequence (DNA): TGTGCCACCGGGTTCAGGGGTAGTGAGCAGTTCTTC.

CDR3: CASSPASGGFPYEQYF. In DNA form, the CDR3 reads TGTGCCAGCAGCCCCGCTAGCGGGGGTTTTCCCTACGAGCAGTACTTC. The chain combines TRBV7-2 with TRBJ2-7, with 10 bases aligning to TRBD2. The CDR3 is made up of 16 amino acids. Germline assignment: CDR1 SGHTA and CDR2 FQGNSA. Losses at the gene ends were 5 bases for V and 2 bases for J; bases not matched to a gene: 9. Variable domain in full (rest from reference TRBV7-2 and TRBJ2-7): GAGVSQSPSNKVTEKGKDVELRCDPISGHTALYWYRQSLGQGLEFLIYFQGNSAPDKSGLPSDRFSAERTGGSVSTLTIQRTQQEDSAVYLCASSPASGGFPYEQYFGPGTRLTVT.

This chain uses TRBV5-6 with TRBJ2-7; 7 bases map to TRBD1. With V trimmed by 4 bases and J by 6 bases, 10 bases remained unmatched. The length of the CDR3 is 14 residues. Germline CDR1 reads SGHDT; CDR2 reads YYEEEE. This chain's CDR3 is CASSPSGGWGEQYF. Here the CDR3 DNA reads TGTGCCAGCAGCCCCTCAGGGGGATGGGGCGAGCAGTACTTC.

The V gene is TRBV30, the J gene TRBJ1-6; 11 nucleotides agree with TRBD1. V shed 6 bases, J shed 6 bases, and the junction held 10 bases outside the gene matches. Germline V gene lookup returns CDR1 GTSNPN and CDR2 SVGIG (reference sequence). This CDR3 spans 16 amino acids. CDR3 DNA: TGTGCCTGCCCTTCCGGACAGGGGGCGGTTAATTCACCCCTCCACTTT. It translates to CACPSGQGAVNSPLHF.

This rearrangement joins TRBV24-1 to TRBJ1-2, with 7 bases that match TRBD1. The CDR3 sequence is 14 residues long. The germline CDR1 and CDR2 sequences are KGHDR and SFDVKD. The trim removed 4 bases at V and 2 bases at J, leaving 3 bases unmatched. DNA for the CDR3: TGTGCCACCAGTGAACCGGACAGGAACTATGGCTACACCTTC. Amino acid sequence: CATSEPDRNYGYTF.

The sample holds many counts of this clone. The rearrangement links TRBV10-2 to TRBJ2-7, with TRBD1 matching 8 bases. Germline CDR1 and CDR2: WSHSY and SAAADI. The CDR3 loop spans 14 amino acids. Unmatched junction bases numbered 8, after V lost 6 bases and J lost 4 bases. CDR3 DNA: TGCGCCAGCAGAACCCAGGGGGCCAAATACGAGCAGTACTTC. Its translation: CASRTQGAKYEQYF.

Here the CDR3 DNA reads TGTGCCAGCAGCTTGGCCAAGTCGGCAGGGTCGAACTTCTACACCTTC. Protein sequence: CASSLAKSAGSNFYTF. J is TRBJ1-2 and V is TRBV5-4; maybe TRBD1 (5 bases). This CDR3 is built from 16 residues. V dropped 0 bases and J dropped 10 bases, with 22 bases sitting between them. Germline V gives CDR1 SGHNT, CDR2 YYREEE (reference sequence).

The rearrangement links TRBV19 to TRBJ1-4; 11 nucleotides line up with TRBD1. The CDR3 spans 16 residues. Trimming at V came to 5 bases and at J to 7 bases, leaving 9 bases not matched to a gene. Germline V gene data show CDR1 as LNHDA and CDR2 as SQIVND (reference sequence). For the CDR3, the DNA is TGTGCCAGTAGTTCAACCGGGACAGGGGGTAGTGAAAAACTGTTTTTT. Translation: CASSSTGTGGSEKLFF.

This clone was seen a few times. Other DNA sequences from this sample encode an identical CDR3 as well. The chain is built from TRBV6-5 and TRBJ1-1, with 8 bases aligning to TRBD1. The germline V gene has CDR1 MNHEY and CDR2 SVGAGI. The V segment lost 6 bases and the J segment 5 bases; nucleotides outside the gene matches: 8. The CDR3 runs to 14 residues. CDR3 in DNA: TGTGCCAGCAGCCCGACAGGGGTCGGAACTGAAGCTTTCTTT. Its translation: CASSPTGVGTEAFF.

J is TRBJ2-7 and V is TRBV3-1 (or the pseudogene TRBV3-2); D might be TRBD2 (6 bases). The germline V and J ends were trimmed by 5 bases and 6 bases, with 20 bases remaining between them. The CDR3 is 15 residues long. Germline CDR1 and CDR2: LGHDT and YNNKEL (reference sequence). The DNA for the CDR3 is TGTGCCAGCAGCAGAGGCCCGGGGGAGTTGGCCGAGCAGTACTTC. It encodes CASSRGPGELAEQYF.

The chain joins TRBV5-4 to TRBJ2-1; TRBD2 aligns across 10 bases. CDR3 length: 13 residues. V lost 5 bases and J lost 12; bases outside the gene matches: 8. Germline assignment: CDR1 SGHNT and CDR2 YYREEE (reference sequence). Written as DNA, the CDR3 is TGTGCCAGCAGTTTAGCGGGGGGCCAATCGCAGTTCTTC. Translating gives CASSLAGGQSQFF.